These 3 T cell receptor beta chains came from one sample sequenced in a study of control samples from healthy donors and cancer patients. Produced via immunoSEQ multiplex PCR; TCRdb's table is partial and in-frame only. The data show more than 85,000 clones, about 91% seen once. The sequenced sample was blood. These TCRs come from a woman aged 18-29 years in good health.

V usage is TRBV4-2 and J usage is TRBJ2-3; 10 bases line up with TRBD2. Germline V gene sequence: CDR1 LGHNA, CDR2 YNFKEQ. V trimming: 1 base; J trimming: 4 bases; junction bases outside the gene matches: 14. CDR3 length: 19 amino acids. CDR3 nucleotide sequence: TGTGCCAGCAGCCAAGTTGTGAGCGGGAGGGCCGAGGGCCCAGATACGCAGTATTTT. This sequence encodes CASSQVVSGRAEGPDTQYF.

The chain recombines TRBV28 with TRBJ1-1; D is possibly TRBD1 (6 bases). This CDR3 region has 12 residues. V was shortened by 6 bases and J by 7 bases, with 12 bases between the two germline ends. CDR1 and CDR2 from the germline V gene are MDHEN and SYDVKM. The CDR3 reads CASSGQLIEAFF. In DNA form, the CDR3 reads TGTGCCAGCAGCGGACAGTTGATTGAAGCTTTCTTT.

This rearrangement joins TRBV15 to TRBJ1-4; D is possibly TRBD1 (5 bases). The CDR3 runs to 15 residues. The germline V and J ends were trimmed by 0 bases and 5 bases, with 10 bases remaining between them. CDR1 is LNHNV, CDR2 YYDKDF, per germline (reference sequence). The CDR3 sequence: CATSRDLGGNEKLFF. CDR3 bases: TGTGCCACCAGCAGAGATTTGGGGGGAAATGAAAAACTGTTTTTT. Full variable domain (remainder filled in from reference TRBV15 and TRBJ1-4): DAMVIQNPRYQVTQFGKPVTLSCSQTLNHNVMYWYQQKSSQAPKLLFHYYDKDFNNEADTPDNFQSRRPNTSFCFLDIRSPGLGDTAMYLCATSRDLGGNEKLFFGSGTQLSVL.